The clone carrying this T cell receptor (beta chain) came up a few times. Its antigen remains unknown. The CDR3 runs to 14 residues. The germline V gene has CDR1 SGHTA and CDR2 FQGNSA. Trimming removed 1 base at V and 7 bases at J, with 11 bases between. The data are from a study of early T cells in non-severe SARS-CoV-2 infection. Study context: Sequencing of bulk RNA from unsorted whole blood was done, without chain pairing. Findings of the study overall: CD4 and private specificities were missed by VDJdb matching, which favored anti-spike CD8 responses.

Attachment of unique molecular identifiers to individual cDNA molecules was performed. TCRdb re-called the 5' RACE reads through MiXCR, storing one row per CDR3 protein. The data contain tens of thousands of distinct CDR3 sequences, roughly 15% of them singletons. This sequence was found in an adult who was a healthcare worker with PCR-confirmed SARS-CoV-2 infection or an uninfected control (not recorded which). The material was whole blood, obtained at baseline. The chain carries TRBV7-2 and TRBJ2-4; TRBD2 is a possible D gene (5 bases). The CDR3 sequence is CASSLGAGVNIQYF. The CDR3 DNA sequence: TGTGCCAGCAGCTTAGGGGCCGGGGTGAACATTCAGTACTTC.